This T cell receptor (beta chain) appears in the sequencing data of a study of blood T cells in healthy people across ages. Study observations and caveats: Naive T cell percentage strongly correlated with TCR beta diversity.

The CDR3 extends over 19 amino acids. The germline V gene encodes CDR1 MNHNS and CDR2 SASEGT. V shed 2 bases and J 2 bases; nucleotides not matched to a gene: 17. Then a second PCR, running about 6 to 11 cycles, was carried out with a sample-barcoded 5' primer and a J-beta primer mix. TCRdb re-analysed the 5' RACE reads in MiXCR, keeping a single row per CDR3 protein. The top ten clones hold approximately 3.7% of a sample with about 570,000 distinct CDR3 sequences, 25% to 35% of them seen once. Concerning this clonotype: Its antigen remains unknown.

In each sample, at least 6.5 million PBMCs were isolated. These data are also associated with another study on T cells of mothers and their children. From that paper: Mothers and children who were related shared slightly more overlap than unrelated pairs, but not significantly more.

The receptor was isolated from a boy younger than 10 in good health. Sequencing was performed on blood. The rearrangement links TRBV6-1 to TRBJ1-2; 7 positions match TRBD1. The CDR3 protein is CASSEFLSRDRAKNYGYTF. CDR3 nucleotide sequence: TGTGCCAGCAGTGAATTTTTAAGCCGGGACAGAGCTAAAAACTATGGCTACACCTTC.